These 31 T cell receptor beta chains were sequenced from one sample in a study of blood T cell repertoires in COVID-19. The protocol was immunoSEQ multiplex PCR, while the TCRdb copy is restricted to in-frame clones and leaves out a portion. The repertoire holds 60,000 to 80,000 clones, with 80% to 90% as singletons. Sequenced input: PBMCs or T cells enriched from blood (not recorded which). The source of these receptors is a woman in her 40s with acute COVID-19.

This sequence joins TRBV6-2 or TRBV6-3 and TRBJ2-1, with D unresolved. The CDR3 sequence is 17 residues long. The ends were cut back, 0 bases at V and 8 bases at J, with 20 bases in the middle. Per the germline V gene, CDR1 is MNHEY and CDR2 is SVGEGT. CDR3 DNA sequence: TGTGCCAGCAGTTACTCGACTGCGGATACAAGGTGGGATGAGCAGTTCTTC. Translating gives CASSYSTADTRWDEQFF.

This clone was seen only once. The chain combines TRBV3-1 (or the pseudogene TRBV3-2) with TRBJ2-5; 14 nucleotides line up with TRBD2. Germline assignment: CDR1 LGHDT and CDR2 YNNKEL (reference sequence). There are 16 residues in the CDR3. V lost 7 bases, J lost 2 bases, and 6 bases stayed unmatched. The CDR3 loop is CASKPGLAGVQETQYF. CDR3 bases: TGTGCCAGCAAGCCGGGACTAGCGGGAGTGCAAGAGACCCAGTACTTC.

As regards this clone: At one boundary the junction diverges from the germline segment, which might be a read error. In DNA form, the CDR3 reads TGTGCTAGCAGCTTATTCGGGAACACCGGGGAGCTGTTTTTT. Its protein is CASSLFGNTGELFF. This sequence joins TRBV7-7 and TRBJ2-2; no reliable D call. Germline assignment: CDR1 SSHAT and CDR2 FNYEAQ (reference sequence). This CDR3 spans 14 amino acids.

The chain recombines TRBV20-1 with TRBJ2-7, with D tentatively TRBD2 (5 bases). CDR1 DFQATT and CDR2 SNEGSKA come from the germline V gene (reference sequence). CDR3 length equals 12 residues. The germline V and J ends were trimmed by 3 bases and 5 bases, with 11 bases remaining between them. The CDR3 coding sequence is TGCAGTGCTAGTGGACTTCTCAACGAGCAGTACTTC. Residues: CSASGLLNEQYF.

The chain has TRBV28 and TRBJ2-4; 7 bases match TRBD1. Germline V gives CDR1 MDHEN, CDR2 SYDVKM. J lost 5 bases, V lost 3 bases, and 4 bases had no gene match. The length of the CDR3 is 14 residues. CDR3 DNA sequence: TGTGCCAGCAGTTTTCGGACAGGTCAAAACATTCAGTACTTC. Amino acids: CASSFRTGQNIQYF.

This sequence joins TRBV11-3 and TRBJ2-2; D gene uncertain. The length of the CDR3 is 13 residues. Germline V gene data show CDR1 as SGHNT and CDR2 as YENEEA. The ends were cut back, 5 bases at V and 1 base at J, with 5 bases in the middle. The CDR3 region is CASSAGNTGELFF. The CDR3 bases are TGTGCCAGCAGCGCAGGGAACACCGGGGAGCTGTTTTTT.

The V gene is TRBV6-5, the J gene TRBJ2-5, with 7 bases that match TRBD2. This CDR3 has 15 residues. Trimming cost V 6 bases and J 2 bases; bases outside gene matches: 9. Germline V CDR1 and CDR2: MNHEY, SVGAGI. The CDR3 DNA is TGTGCCAGCAGGTCAGAGGGAGGGGTGCAAGAGACCCAGTACTTC. It is translated as CASRSEGGVQETQYF.

This chain joins TRBV11-2 and TRBJ2-1; 9 bases align to TRBD2. CDR3 length equals 15 residues. V lost 1 base, J lost 7 bases, and 5 bases stayed unmatched. The germline gives CDR1 SGHAT, CDR2 FQNNGV. In nucleotides, the CDR3 is TGTGCCAGCAGCTTAGGCGGCGGGAGGGCGAATGAGCAGTTCTTC. Its translation is CASSLGGGRANEQFF.

This clone was seen a handful of times. V gene TRBV5-1 combines with J gene TRBJ1-5; TRBD1 aligns across 8 bases. The V segment lost 4 bases and the J segment 5 bases; nucleotides outside the gene matches: 8. The CDR3 length is 15 residues. CDR1 is SGHRS and CDR2 is YFSETQ in the germline V gene. As DNA, the CDR3 is TGCGCCAGCAGCGCCGGACAGGGAAATGATCAGCCCCAGCATTTT. This translates into CASSAGQGNDQPQHF.

This chain joins TRBV9 and TRBJ2-3, with a possible D match to TRBD2 (5 bases). The germline V and J ends were trimmed by 6 bases and 2 bases, with 13 bases remaining between them. The CDR3 has 14 residues. Germline loops: CDR1 SGDLS, CDR2 YYNGEE. The CDR3 loop reads CASTAGRYTDTQYF. The CDR3 nucleotides read TGTGCCAGCACCGCGGGCCGATACACAGATACGCAGTATTTT.

CDR3 nucleotide sequence: TGTGCCAGCAGCTTAATCAGTCCCACCGGGGAGCTGTTTTTT. It yields the protein CASSLISPTGELFF. The chain recombines TRBV7-3 with TRBJ2-2, with D uncertain. Germline-derived CDR1 and CDR2 are SGHTA and FQGTGA. V dropped 1 base and J dropped 4 bases, with 7 bases sitting between them. The CDR3 consists of 14 residues.

The chain employs TRBV7-9 and TRBJ1-1; a weak D match, TRBD1 (5 bases). In germline, CDR1 is SEHNR, CDR2 FQNEAQ (reference sequence). The V and J ends lost 2 bases and 4 bases respectively, with 14 bases between them. This CDR3 has 15 residues. The CDR3 reads CASSLPQGWITEAFF. Written as DNA, the CDR3 is TGTGCCAGCAGCTTACCTCAGGGATGGATCACTGAAGCTTTCTTT.

CDR3 region: CASSEAGGRVGETQYF. CDR3 sequence (DNA): TGTGCCAGCAGTGAAGCAGGCGGCAGGGTGGGGGAGACCCAGTACTTC. V and J are TRBV6-1 and TRBJ2-5; D is possibly TRBD1 (5 bases). Germline V gene lookup returns CDR1 MNHNS and CDR2 SASEGT. There are 16 residues in the CDR3. Trimming left V 0 bases short and J 5 bases short, with 16 bases between.

The J gene is TRBJ1-6, the V gene TRBV7-9, with D possibly matching TRBD1 (6 bases). This CDR3 spans 13 amino acids. V was shortened by 4 bases and J by 7 bases, with 8 bases between the two germline ends. CDR1 and CDR2 (germline): SEHNR, FQNEAQ (reference sequence). This CDR3 is CASSSDRNSPLHF. CDR3 in DNA: TGTGCCAGCAGCTCCGACAGGAATTCACCCCTCCACTTT.

The chain employs TRBV6-5 and TRBJ1-1; D might be TRBD1 (5 bases). Trimming took off 6 bases at V and 14 bases at J, with 16 bases between the two ends. In germline, CDR1 is MNHEY, CDR2 SVGAGI. The CDR3 is made up of 11 amino acids. CDR3 DNA sequence: TGTGCCAGCAGGCGGGACCTGGAGATGTTCTTT. Its protein product is CASRRDLEMFF.

J is TRBJ1-3 and V is TRBV29-1; D gene unclear. The CDR3 loop spans 13 amino acids. Germline assignment: CDR1 SQVTM and CDR2 ANQGSEA. The V and J ends lost 3 bases and 2 bases respectively, with 8 bases between them. The CDR3 is CSVETGAGNTIYF. The CDR3 DNA reads TGCAGCGTTGAGACTGGAGCTGGAAACACCATATATTTT. Filled out from reference TRBV29-1 and TRBJ1-3, the complete variable domain reads SAVISQKPSRDICQRGTSLTIQCQVDSQVTMMFWYRQQPGQSLTLIATANQGSEATYESGFVIDKFPISRPNLTFSTLTVSNMSPEDSSIYLCSVETGAGNTIYFGEGSWLTVV.

With regard to this clone: One end of the junction is discordant with germline, which a read error may explain. This chain connects TRBV7-7 to TRBJ1-3, with 7 bases that match TRBD1. Germline CDR1 and CDR2: SSHAT and FNYEAQ (reference sequence). The CDR3 covers 15 residues. The DNA of the CDR3 is TGTGCTAGCAGCTCAAGGACAGGCGCTGGAAACACCATATATTTT. The encoded protein is CASSSRTGAGNTIYF. The entire variable domain, with the rest obtained from reference TRBV7-7 and TRBJ1-3, is as follows: GAGVSQSPRYKVTKRGQDVTLRCDPISSHATLYWYQQALGQGPEFLTYFNYEAQPDKSGLPSDRFSAERPEGSISTLTIQRTEQRDSAMYRCASSSRTGAGNTIYFGEGSWLTVV.

This chain joins TRBV28 and TRBJ2-7, with D tentatively TRBD2 (6 bases). V was pared by 5 bases and J by 4 bases, with 12 bases between. CDR3 length: 13 residues. CDR1 and CDR2 (germline): MDHEN, SYDVKM. The CDR3 region is CASSRGIGYEQYF. As DNA, the CDR3 is TGTGCCAGCAGTCGGGGGATCGGTTACGAGCAGTACTTC.

This sequence joins TRBV27 and TRBJ2-1, with D tentatively TRBD2 (6 bases). V gave up 2 bases and J gave up 4 bases, with 6 bases separating them. CDR3 length: 13 residues. Germline V gene data show CDR1 as MNHEY and CDR2 as SMNVEV (reference sequence). This chain's CDR3 is CASSLGGYNEQFF. Written as DNA, the CDR3 is TGTGCCAGCAGTTTAGGGGGGTACAATGAGCAGTTCTTC.

This chain uses TRBV28 with TRBJ1-1; tentative D call: TRBD1 (5 bases). CDR1 MDHEN and CDR2 SYDVKM come from the germline V gene. V was pared by 6 bases and J by 10 bases, with 15 bases between. This CDR3 is built from 12 residues. The CDR3 is CASSQGPGGAFF. The DNA of the CDR3 is TGTGCCAGCAGCCAAGGCCCCGGGGGAGCTTTCTTT.

The genes are TRBV7-9 and TRBJ2-2; 9 nucleotides align to TRBD1. The CDR3 sequence is 16 residues long. Germline assignment: CDR1 SEHNR and CDR2 FQNEAQ (reference sequence). The V gene end was trimmed by 5 bases and the J gene end by 4 bases; junction bases not matched to a gene: 8. The CDR3 DNA is TGTGCCAGCAGCGTCCCGGGACAGGGCATCACCGGGGAGCTGTTTTTT. Protein: CASSVPGQGITGELFF.

J is TRBJ1-2 and V is TRBV14; perhaps TRBD1 as D (5 bases). Germline-derived CDR1 and CDR2 are SGHDN and FVKESK. The CDR3 is made up of 14 amino acids. V lost 4 bases to trimming and J lost 8 bases, with 17 bases between them. The CDR3 DNA is TGTGCCAGCAGCCCTAACCAAGGGGCTAGAGGCTACACCTTC. It translates to CASSPNQGARGYTF.

J is TRBJ1-5 and V is TRBV12-3 or TRBV12-4; D is ambiguous. The CDR3 loop spans 13 amino acids. Trimming removed 5 bases at V and 8 bases at J, with 13 bases between. This CDR3 is CASSPTIPEPQHF. CDR3 nucleotide sequence: TGTGCCAGCAGTCCTACTATTCCCGAGCCCCAGCATTTT.

The chain carries TRBV10-3 and TRBJ1-5, with 7 bases lining up with TRBD1. Looked up from germline, CDR1 is ENHRY and CDR2 is SYGVKD. Trimming at V came to 6 bases and at J to 4 bases, leaving 9 bases not matched to a gene. The CDR3 is 15 residues long. CDR3 coding DNA: TGTGCCATCAGGTCTGGGACAGCCTCTAATCAGCCCCAGCATTTT. As protein: CAIRSGTASNQPQHF.

The chain employs TRBV5-1 and TRBJ2-3, with D possibly matching TRBD1 (5 bases). This CDR3 comprises 14 residues. Between the trimmed V and J ends, which lost 0 bases and 8 bases, there was a span of 13 bases. Germline-derived CDR1 and CDR2 are SGHRS and YFSETQ. The CDR3 reads CASSLEGDLRTQYF. The CDR3, as DNA: TGCGCCAGCAGCTTGGAAGGGGATTTACGTACGCAGTATTTT.

The rearrangement joins TRBV11-1 to TRBJ2-1, with 8 bases that match TRBD2. CDR1 and CDR2 (germline): SGHAT, FQDESV (reference sequence). V lost 2 bases, J lost 12 bases, and 9 bases stayed unmatched. This CDR3 region has 14 residues. The CDR3 DNA reads TGTGCCAGCAGCTTACGGATTGGGGCGGGAGGGCAGTTCTTC. Protein product: CASSLRIGAGGQFF.

This clone was recorded once. The chain joins TRBV4-1 to TRBJ2-1; D perhaps matches TRBD2 (5 bases). CDR1 MGHRA and CDR2 YSYEKL come from the germline V gene. The CDR3 has 13 amino acids. V gave up 4 bases and J gave up 4 bases, with 8 bases separating them. The CDR3 DNA follows: TGCGCCAGCAGCCCCGGGATTTACAATGAGCAGTTCTTC. It encodes CASSPGIYNEQFF.

J is TRBJ2-7 and V is TRBV7-9; TRBD2 is a possible D gene (8 bases). This CDR3 is 15 amino acids long. Trimming took off 5 bases at V and 3 bases at J, with 17 bases between the two ends. Per germline, CDR1 SEHNR and CDR2 FQNEAQ (reference sequence). The CDR3 sequence: CASSPGGDRRYEQYF. Written as DNA, the CDR3 is TGTGCCAGCAGCCCCGGGGGGGACAGACGCTACGAGCAGTACTTC.

This clone turned up a few times. The chain links TRBV7-8 to TRBJ2-1; the match to TRBD2 covers 7 bases. V lost 5 bases and J lost 4; bases outside the gene matches: 5. Looked up from germline, CDR1 is SGHVS and CDR2 is FQNEAQ. The CDR3 runs to 14 residues. The CDR3 protein is CASSAGTNYNEQFF. CDR3 nucleotide sequence: TGTGCCAGCAGCGCTGGGACTAATTACAATGAGCAGTTCTTC.

J is TRBJ1-2 and V is TRBV27, with 7 nucleotides matching TRBD1. This CDR3 is built from 14 residues. Germline V gives CDR1 MNHEY, CDR2 SMNVEV (reference sequence). V gave up 6 bases and J gave up 4 bases; unmatched junction bases: 8. The CDR3 DNA reads TGTGCCAGCAGAAGGGACAGTGGGGGCTATGGCTACACCTTC. Translating gives CASRRDSGGYGYTF.

V and J are TRBV24-1 and TRBJ1-2; 8 positions match TRBD1. There are 15 residues in the CDR3. The junction had 12 bases not matched to a gene; V was cut back by 3 bases and J by 10 bases. Germline CDR1 reads KGHDR; CDR2 reads SFDVKD. The CDR3: CATSDKSGQAYLYTF. CDR3 DNA sequence: TGTGCCACCAGTGATAAATCGGGACAGGCGTACCTCTACACCTTC.